This T cell receptor (beta chain) derives from a study of T-cell reconstitution after alpha-beta-depleted transplantation in children. Whole-study results and caveats: At around two months after transplant, the alpha-beta T cells were reportedly derived from several hundred expanded clones that came from non-depleted graft cells. At one year after transplant, newly produced T cells mostly accounted for T-cell counts and diversity. High day-60 TCRbeta diversity in some patients came from surviving recipient T cells and thymic progenitors.

Unique molecular identifiers were used in preparing the TCRbeta library. Using its own MiXCR run on the PCR reads, TCRdb lists one record per CDR3 protein. The table includes 250,000 to 300,000 distinct CDR3 sequences, 9.5% to 13% detected once. Trimming left V 1 base short and J 1 base short, with 14 bases between. Germline CDR1 is SGHDN and CDR2 is FVKESK. CDR3 length equals 16 residues. This clonotype was counted ten times or more. Its antigen is unknown. The TCR comes from a male patient aged 2 to 10 who had a stem cell transplant for chronic granulomatous disease, so the T cells may come from the graft donor. This specimen was peripheral blood, taken 180 days after TCRalphabeta/CD19-depleted stem cell transplant. The chain uses TRBV14 and TRBJ2-7; D is uncertain. This CDR3 reads CASSQVAGKVSYEQYF. CDR3 sequence (DNA): TGTGCCAGCAGCCAAGTTGCTGGTAAAGTTTCCTACGAGCAGTACTTC.